Each of the 29 T cell receptor beta chains below was sequenced from the same sample in a study of blood T cells in healthy people across ages. PCR was performed a second time for roughly 7 to 12 cycles using a sample-barcoded 5' primer and a J-beta primer mix. TCRdb processed the 5' RACE reads anew with MiXCR; each CDR3 protein has one entry. In the table there are about 640,000 distinct CDR3 sequences, around 54% of which are singletons. The sequenced sample consisted of blood. Receptors originate from a man aged 55 to 69 in good health.

V usage is TRBV5-1 and J usage is TRBJ1-5; D possibly corresponds to TRBD1 (5 bases). Trimming left V 6 bases short and J 5 bases short, with 15 bases between. CDR3 length: 14 amino acids. CDR1 is SGHRS, CDR2 YFSETQ, per germline. The CDR3 DNA follows: TGCGCCAGCACCCCAACGACGGGGGATCAGCCCCAGCATTTT. This sequence encodes CASTPTTGDQPQHF.

This clonotype was seen a handful of times. The rearrangement joins TRBV18 to TRBJ2-5, with unresolved D. Germline V lookup: CDR1 KGHSH, CDR2 LQKENI. V shed 0 bases and J shed 5 bases, with 10 bases lying between them. The CDR3 covers 14 residues. CDR3 residues: CASSPPGKWETQYF. The DNA of the CDR3 is TGTGCCAGCTCACCACCTGGCAAGTGGGAGACCCAGTACTTC. Based on the CDR3 plus reference TRBV18 and TRBJ2-5, the full variable domain is NAGVMQNPRHLVRRRGQEARLRCSPMKGHSHVYWYRQLPEEGLKFMVYLQKENIIDESGMPKERFSAEFPKEGPSILRIQQVVRGDSAAYFCASSPPGKWETQYFGPGTRLLVL.

V is TRBV11-2 and J is TRBJ2-5; weak D call: TRBD1 (6 bases). Trimming shortened V by 0 bases and J by 1 base, and 15 bases separated the two germline ends. The CDR3 extends over 17 amino acids. Germline V gene data show CDR1 as SGHAT and CDR2 as FQNNGV. In nucleotides, the CDR3 is TGTGCCAGCAGCTTAGATTCCGAGCCAGGGGCCCAAGAGACCCAGTACTTC. Translated: CASSLDSEPGAQETQYF. The whole variable domain, filled in from reference TRBV11-2 and TRBJ2-5, reads EAGVAQSPRYKIIEKRQSVAFWCNPISGHATLYWYQQILGQGPKLLIQFQNNGVVDDSQLPKDRFSAERLKGVDSTLKIQPAKLEDSAVYLCASSLDSEPGAQETQYFGPGTRLLVL.

V is TRBV24-1 and J is TRBJ2-1, with 8 bases that match TRBD1. Germline trimming cut 9 bases from V and 6 bases from J; bases unmatched to any gene: 9. This CDR3 contains 14 residues. Germline lookup yields CDR1 KGHDR and CDR2 SFDVKD. CDR3 sequence reads: CATGPGQATNEQFF. The CDR3 bases are TGTGCCACCGGCCCGGGACAGGCTACCAATGAGCAGTTCTTC.

This clonotype has more than one count but fewer than ten. The gene calls are TRBV5-1 and TRBJ2-5, with D perhaps TRBD1 (6 bases). The CDR3 sequence is 16 residues long. Trimming removed 0 bases from V and 2 bases from J, with 14 bases in between. Per germline, CDR1 SGHRS and CDR2 YFSETQ. In DNA form, the CDR3 reads TGCGCCAGCAGCTTGGCCGTCAGGGGAAGGCAAGAGACCCAGTACTTC. The encoded protein is CASSLAVRGRQETQYF. Supplemented by reference TRBV5-1 and TRBJ2-5, the full variable domain reads KAGVTQTPRYLIKTRGQQVTLSCSPISGHRSVSWYQQTPGQGLQFLFEYFSETQRNKGNFPGRFSGRQFSNSRSEMNVSTLELGDSALYLCASSLAVRGRQETQYFGPGTRLLVL.

The CDR3 region has the DNA TGCAGCGTAGCCGGGACAGGGAAGGGCGAGCAGTACTTC. Translating gives CSVAGTGKGEQYF. The chain carries TRBV29-1 and TRBJ2-7, with TRBD1 matching 9 bases. CDR1 is SQVTM, CDR2 ANQGSEA, per germline. V shed 6 bases, J shed 6 bases, and the junction held 9 bases outside the gene matches. The CDR3 runs to 13 residues.

This clonotype was picked up a small number of times. This rearrangement joins TRBV3-1 to TRBJ1-1, with D unresolved. The CDR3 extends over 15 amino acids. Deletions cut 0 bases from V and 8 bases from J, with 16 bases between. Germline V gives CDR1 LGHDT, CDR2 YNNKEL (reference sequence). In nucleotides, the CDR3 is TGTGCCAGCAGCCAAGAGGGTCTCTCCGGCGGAGAAGCTTTCTTT. Translated, it gives CASSQEGLSGGEAFF.

The chain joins TRBV5-4 to TRBJ2-1; the match to TRBD1 covers 8 bases. The end of the DNA fits TRBJ2-7 better, so the J call may be wrong. The CDR3 has 12 residues. Looked up from germline, CDR1 is SGHNT and CDR2 is YYREEE (reference sequence). Here the CDR3 reads CASSYDRGEQYF. Here the CDR3 DNA reads TGTGCCAGCAGCTACGACAGGGGCGAGCAGTACTTC.

V usage is TRBV5-1 and J usage is TRBJ1-6; a possible D gene is TRBD1 (6 bases). V lost 4 bases to trimming and J lost 10 bases, with 15 bases between them. The CDR3 loop spans 14 amino acids. The germline V gene encodes CDR1 SGHRS and CDR2 YFSETQ. CDR3 residues: CASSPGQSVSPLHF. The CDR3 region has the DNA TGCGCCAGCAGCCCCGGACAGTCGGTCTCACCCCTCCACTTT.

V is TRBV7-8 and J is TRBJ2-7; 7 nucleotides align to TRBD2. V gave up 5 bases and J gave up 5 bases; unmatched junction bases: 9. The CDR3 is made up of 14 amino acids. Looked up from germline, CDR1 is SGHVS and CDR2 is FQNEAQ. The CDR3 nucleotides are TGTGCCAGCAGCCCGCGGGACTACTCTGACGAGCAGTACTTC. Its protein is CASSPRDYSDEQYF.

V usage is TRBV12-3 or TRBV12-4 and J usage is TRBJ2-3; D unresolved. This CDR3 region has 13 residues. The V gene lost 7 bases and the J gene lost 0 bases, with 8 bases spanning the gap. As DNA, the CDR3 is TGTGCCAGCAAAACATCTAGCACAGATACGCAGTATTTT. Protein: CASKTSSTDTQYF.

The V gene is TRBV15, the J gene TRBJ2-1, with TRBD2 identical over 10 bases. The V gene's germline CDR1 is LNHNV and CDR2 YYDKDF (reference sequence). The CDR3 totals 16 residues. V was clipped by 2 bases and J by 4 bases; unmatched bases: 5. The CDR3 region is CATSRLSSGGYNEQFF. CDR3 sequence (DNA): TGTGCCACCAGCAGACTTTCTAGCGGGGGTTACAATGAGCAGTTCTTC.

The rearrangement uses TRBV4-1 and TRBJ2-5; TRBD1 agrees at 7 bases. Germline CDR1 MGHRA, CDR2 YSYEKL. This CDR3 is built from 15 residues. Losses at the gene ends were 1 base for V and 2 bases for J; bases not matched to a gene: 4. The CDR3: CASSQGGTVQETQYF. CDR3 sequence (DNA): TGCGCCAGCAGCCAAGGTGGGACAGTTCAAGAGACCCAGTACTTC.

This clonotype was recorded a few times. The rearrangement joins TRBV29-1 to TRBJ2-1; D remains ambiguous. Deletions cut 7 bases from V and 6 bases from J, with 13 bases between. The germline V gene encodes CDR1 SQVTM and CDR2 ANQGSEA. CDR3 size: 12 residues. CDR3 residues: CSAKVPVNEQFF. CDR3 DNA sequence: TGCAGCGCGAAAGTCCCGGTCAATGAGCAGTTCTTC.

This clonotype was counted a few times. The V call is TRBV24-1, the J call TRBJ1-1, with D tentatively TRBD1 (5 bases). V was pared by 4 bases and J by 6 bases, with 14 bases between. Per germline, CDR1 KGHDR and CDR2 SFDVKD. The CDR3 sequence is 14 residues long. The DNA of the CDR3 is TGTGCCACCAGTGACACCACCCAGGGCGCTGAAGCTTTCTTT. Amino acid sequence: CATSDTTQGAEAFF.

This clonotype was picked up a small number of times. V usage is TRBV7-2 and J usage is TRBJ2-1; 8 bases map to TRBD2. The germline V gene encodes CDR1 SGHTA and CDR2 FQGNSA. The V and J ends lost 4 bases and 3 bases, in that order; junction bases with no gene match: 5. The CDR3 spans 15 residues. CDR3 sequence (DNA): TGTGCCAGCAGCTCGACTAGCGCTCTCTACAATGAGCAGTTCTTC. Translating gives CASSSTSALYNEQFF.

For this clonotype: At one end the junction does not follow the germline gene, possibly because of a read error. The V gene is TRBV7-2, the J gene TRBJ2-1, with 9 bases fitting TRBD2. This CDR3 comprises 17 residues. The germline V gene has CDR1 SGHTA and CDR2 FQGNSA. CDR3 nucleotides: TGTGCCAGCAGCTATTCCCCCGGGACTAGCAGGAACAATGAGCGGTTCTTC. Translated: CASSYSPGTSRNNERFF.

In this sample, this clonotype turned up once. The chain carries TRBV11-2 and TRBJ1-1; D remains unclear. The CDR3 totals 13 residues. V shed 2 bases and J shed 3 bases, with 7 bases lying between them. CDR1 and CDR2 (germline): SGHAT, FQNNGV. The CDR3 bases are TGTGCCAGCAGCTTACAACTGGACACTGAAGCTTTCTTT. This codes for CASSLQLDTEAFF.

This clonotype appeared a few times. This chain uses TRBV25-1 with TRBJ1-2, with 7 bases lining up with TRBD1. After removal of 3 bases from V and 6 bases from J, the junction contained 7 bases not matched to a gene. Germline V lookup: CDR1 MGHDK, CDR2 SYGVNS. The CDR3 is 14 residues long. This CDR3 is CASSDPGTVHGYTF. For the CDR3, the DNA is TGTGCCAGCAGTGATCCGGGGACAGTACATGGCTACACCTTC.

This clonotype showed up just a few times. The genes are TRBV7-2 and TRBJ2-1; D is unclear. The CDR3 contains 18 residues. V was cut by 1 base and J by 3 bases, with 19 bases left in between. From germline, CDR1 is SGHTA and CDR2 FQGNSA. Here the CDR3 DNA reads TGTGCCAGCAGCTTAGTTCGGTCGGCACCGACTGACTACAATGAGCAGTTCTTC. It yields the protein CASSLVRSAPTDYNEQFF.

The rearrangement uses TRBV6-2 or TRBV6-3 and TRBJ2-1; D is perhaps TRBD1 or TRBD2 (5 bases each). CDR3 length: 15 residues. Germline-derived CDR1 and CDR2 are MNHEY and SVGEGT. V lost 5 bases, J lost 5 bases, and 16 bases lay in between. The CDR3 DNA reads TGTGCCAGCAGTGCCCCCGGGGCAGTTAACAATGAGCAGTTCTTC. Protein sequence: CASSAPGAVNNEQFF.

V and J are TRBV6-5 and TRBJ2-3; TRBD2 matches at 12 bases. V lost 2 bases, J lost 5 bases, and 11 bases stayed unmatched. CDR3 size: 18 residues. Germline V CDR1 and CDR2: MNHEY, SVGAGI. The CDR3 region is CASSYPASGGARKDTQYF. In DNA, the CDR3 is TGTGCCAGCAGTTACCCGGCTAGCGGGGGGGCCCGGAAAGATACGCAGTATTTT.

This clonotype was seen more than once but under ten times. The V and J genes are TRBV18 and TRBJ2-7; tentatively, D is TRBD1 (6 bases). The length of the CDR3 is 15 residues. Trimming shortened V by 3 bases and J by 4 bases, and 16 bases separated the two germline ends. CDR1 and CDR2 from the germline V gene are KGHSH and LQKENI. This CDR3 reads CASSPLSGRGYEQYF. The CDR3 region has the DNA TGTGCCAGCTCACCCCTCAGCGGAAGGGGGTACGAGCAGTACTTC.

This clonotype was seen a handful of times. J is TRBJ2-5 and V is TRBV20-1; TRBD1 or TRBD2 may be the D gene (5 bases each). The V end was cut by 7 bases, the J end by 2 bases, with 14 bases between. The CDR3 covers 13 residues. CDR1 and CDR2 from the germline V gene are DFQATT and SNEGSKA (reference sequence). The CDR3 coding sequence is TGCAGTGTCCCCGGGGCAATACAAGAGACCCAGTACTTC. Translation gives CSVPGAIQETQYF.

This clonotype was seen ten or more times. The chain recombines TRBV2 with TRBJ2-1, with D unclear. The CDR3 contains 16 residues. Germline V CDR1 and CDR2: SNHLY, FYNNEI. Trimming took off 2 bases at V and 10 bases at J, with 21 bases between the two ends. This CDR3 reads CASSETYGPKSDEQFF. The CDR3 nucleotides read TGTGCCAGCAGTGAAACATACGGTCCTAAGTCGGACGAGCAGTTCTTC.

This chain uses TRBV5-1 with TRBJ2-3; 10 bases align to TRBD1. Germline CDR1 SGHRS, CDR2 YFSETQ. The CDR3 consists of 16 residues. J gave up 5 bases and V 4 bases, and 10 bases lay outside the gene matches. The CDR3 DNA reads as TGCGCCAGCAGCCTTGGGCCGGGACAGGGGATAGATACGCAGTATTTT. Encoded protein: CASSLGPGQGIDTQYF. Together with reference TRBV5-1 and TRBJ2-3, the CDR3 gives the full variable domain: KAGVTQTPRYLIKTRGQQVTLSCSPISGHRSVSWYQQTPGQGLQFLFEYFSETQRNKGNFPGRFSGRQFSNSRSEMNVSTLELGDSALYLCASSLGPGQGIDTQYFGPGTRLTVL.

This clonotype came up a few times. The chain recombines TRBV24-1 with TRBJ2-7, with 8 bases that match TRBD1. The CDR3 runs 17 residues. From germline, CDR1 is KGHDR and CDR2 SFDVKD. V trimming: 0 bases; J trimming: 0 bases; junction bases outside the gene matches: 6. The CDR3 here is CATSDLPGQVSSYEQYF. The CDR3 nucleotides are TGTGCCACCAGTGATTTGCCGGGACAGGTGAGCTCCTACGAGCAGTACTTC.

J is TRBJ2-2 and V is TRBV7-9; TRBD1 aligns across 7 bases. CDR1 is SEHNR and CDR2 is FQNEAQ in the germline V gene (reference sequence). The V and J ends lost 7 bases and 7 bases, in that order; junction bases with no gene match: 12. The CDR3 totals 15 residues. This chain's CDR3 is CASNFKIGTVGELFF. CDR3 bases: TGTGCCAGCAACTTCAAGATAGGGACAGTCGGGGAGCTGTTTTTT.

The rearrangement uses TRBV5-1 and TRBJ2-7; D may be TRBD2 (5 bases). V was trimmed by 3 bases and J by 0 bases, leaving 19 bases between them. The germline V gene has CDR1 SGHRS and CDR2 YFSETQ. The CDR3 has 17 residues. Here the CDR3 DNA reads TGCGCCAGCAGCTCTTCCCGTGGGAGCAGATTCTCCTACGAGCAGTACTTC. Protein sequence: CASSSSRGSRFSYEQYF.